These T cell receptor beta chains were read from a single sample in a study of radiotherapy plus CTLA-4 blockade in lung cancer. Profiled with immunoSEQ multiplex PCR; TCRdb holds only in-frame clones, not every one. The sample contains more than 95,000 clones, about four fifths of which appear only once. Material: peripheral blood, obtained from a patient treated with radiotherapy plus ipilimumab. Receptors were obtained from a human donor with non-small cell lung cancer who had a partial response to radiotherapy plus ipilimumab. Each CDR3 is given without its conserved first and last residue. Each record gives: CDR3 length, V gene, J gene, CDR3 protein.

>17|TRBV27|TRBJ1-4
ASSLPLGGRGATNEKLF
>12|TRBV6-6|TRBJ2-1
ASSKNAYLSEQF
>13|TRBV19|TRBJ2-2
ASGGTGGPTGELF
>15|TRBV19|TRBJ2-2
ASSTHRRGRNTGELF
>13|TRBV28|TRBJ2-4
ASRTASGTKNIQY
>13|TRBV6-1|TRBJ2-3
ASSSQTLSTDTQY
>12|TRBV5-1|TRBJ1-5
ASSSTGNAEPQH
>12|TRBV5-4|TRBJ1-2
ASSLEAGNYGYT
>15|TRBV28|TRBJ2-5
ASSLGAAGGPQETQY
>14|TRBV5-1|TRBJ1-2
ASSFLGTGSGYGYT
>15|TRBV28|TRBJ2-5
ASSSAPGLAEEETQY
>12|TRBV5-6|TRBJ2-1
ASSLGQGSNEQF
>14|TRBV7-6|TRBJ1-1
ASSLTRDSMNTEAF
>14|TRBV10-1|TRBJ1-5
ASLVNKDRGYQPQH
>13|TRBV6-1|TRBJ1-1
ASSELPRVDTEAF
>12|TRBV7-2|TRBJ2-1
ASSLVNSGMGQF
>12|TRBV6-5|TRBJ1-2
ASSYWDRGYGYT
>12|TRBV7-8|TRBJ2-7
ASSLEALTYEQY
>11|TRBV5-6|TRBJ1-3
ASSLVAGNTIY
>12|TRBV19|TRBJ2-1
ASRVAGGPDEQF
>11|TRBV29-1|TRBJ1-1
SYSDRVNTEAF
>11|TRBV10-1|TRBJ1-5
ASSGSLNQPQH
>13|TRBV4-3|TRBJ2-1
ASSHPSGNINEQF
>14|TRBV28|TRBJ2-3
ASRPLREPSTDTQY
>14|TRBV13|TRBJ2-6
ASRKNRGSGANVLT
>13|TRBV9|TRBJ2-1
ASSGQGVWDNEQF
>12|TRBV27|TRBJ2-7
ASSVTQGWYEQY
>14|TRBV10-3|TRBJ2-7
AISEGPAGTAYEQY
>14|TRBV4-2|TRBJ2-5
ASSQTSGRPQETQY
>10|TRBV27|TRBJ2-7
ASRSMAYEQY
>12|TRBV7-2|TRBJ2-7
ASSPMGATYEQY
>12|TRBV4-3|TRBJ2-1
ASSRGLAFNEQF
>14|TRBV2|TRBJ2-3
GNGGRGGRSTDTQY
>11|TRBV5-1|TRBJ1-1
ASRSQGSTEAF
>11|TRBV7-3|TRBJ1-1
AGEDGDNTEAF
>16|TRBV9|TRBJ1-3
ASSARQGLGGSGNTIY
>12|TRBV27|TRBJ2-2
ASSLGRGGGELF
>11|TRBV5-4|TRBJ2-3
ASSFAGADTQY
>13|TRBV18|TRBJ1-1
ASSPPSRGGAEAF
>11|TRBV5-6|TRBJ1-2
ASSHRQGDGYT
>10|TRBV30|TRBJ1-2
AWSPGAYGYT
>13|TRBV6-5|TRBJ2-1
ASSPSGTGGEEQF
>12|TRBV12-5|TRBJ1-1
ASGSGQPNTEAF
>12|TRBV7-9|TRBJ2-3
ASSPGAGGGTQY
>9|TRBV28|TRBJ1-3
ASSSVNTIY
>13|TRBV6-6|TRBJ1-1
ASSPRDRGNTEAF
>12|TRBV18|TRBJ2-7
ASSPQGSSYEQY
>13|TRBV19|TRBJ1-5
ASSRRQGDYQPQH
>15|TRBV28|TRBJ2-7
ASSFASAGGFLHEQY
>14|TRBV7-2|TRBJ1-1
ASRPKSIRENTEAF
>10|TRBV28|TRBJ2-7
ASHQGTHEQY
>16|TRBV2|TRBJ2-4
ASSEAGTPVTLKNIQY
>12|TRBV15|TRBJ2-1
ATSLELTYNEQF